The T cell receptor beta chain under discussion was sequenced for a study of blood T cells in healthy people across ages. The wider study: Researchers report that template switching captured about one barcoded beta molecule per two T cells.

The germline gives CDR1 DFQATT, CDR2 SNEGSKA (reference sequence). The CDR3 is 11 amino acids. Combining a sample-barcoded 5' primer with a J-beta primer mix, a second PCR ran for roughly 7 to 11 cycles. Via MiXCR, TCRdb re-called the 5' RACE reads, giving one row per CDR3 protein. The table lists about 1,500,000 distinct CDR3 sequences, about 30% of them singletons. This sequence was found in a woman aged 25 to 39 in good health. The sequenced sample was blood. The rearrangement joins TRBV20-1 to TRBJ1-1; D might be TRBD1 (6 bases). This CDR3 is CRLAGATEAFF. CDR3 bases: TGCAGGCTGGCAGGGGCCACTGAAGCTTTCTTT.